Listed below are T cell receptor beta chains from one sample, sequenced in a study of blood T cell repertoires in COVID-19. The repertoire was sequenced with immunoSEQ multiplex PCR; TCRdb's copy has only in-frame clones and lacks some. The repertoire holds approximately 280,000 clones, with over 75% as singletons. The sample comprised peripheral blood. These receptors came from an older woman with acute or convalescent COVID-19. CDR3s include the opening cysteine and the closing phenylalanine or tryptophan. A D gene is named only where the DNA matches it firmly. Clone sizes are given selectively: once, few, many, or a class where the clone is expanded.

j_call v_call clone_size cdr3_length d_call cdr3_nt cdr3_aa
TRBJ1-5 TRBV19 NA 16 NA TGTGCCAGTAGTAGACAGAGCACTTCGATGAATCAGCCCCAGCATTTT CASSRQSTSMNQPQHF
TRBJ1-2 TRBV30 NA 12 TRBD1 TGTGCCTGGAGCCCGAGGACAGGGCGCTACACCTTC CAWSPRTGRYTF
TRBJ1-1 TRBV18 NA 13 NA TGTGCCAGCTCACCCACAGTGAACACTGAAGCTTTCTTT CASSPTVNTEAFF
TRBJ2-5 TRBV2 NA 15 TRBD1 TGTGCCAGCAGAGGACAGGGGATGCCTACAGAGACCCAGTACTTC CASRGQGMPTETQYF
TRBJ2-2 TRBV18 once 16 TRBD2 TGTGCCAGCTCATTAAACAGCGGGGGGAACACCGGGGAGCTGTTTTTT CASSLNSGGNTGELFF
TRBJ1-3 TRBV5-6 once 12 NA TGTGCCAGCAGGGGGAGCGGAAACACCATATATTTT CASRGSGNTIYF
TRBJ1-5 TRBV5-4 few 13 NA TGTGCCAGCAGCCTCGACAGGAATCAGCCCCAGCATTTT CASSLDRNQPQHF
TRBJ1-3 TRBV15 NA 15 TRBD1 TGTGCCACCAGCAGGGAGACAGGGGGAGGAAACACCATATATTTT CATSRETGGGNTIYF
TRBJ2-2 TRBV7-7 NA 16 NA TGTGCTAGCAGCTTAGGGGCGAACAGATACACCGGGGAGCTGTTTTTT CASSLGANRYTGELFF
TRBJ2-5 TRBV29-1 NA 13 NA TGCAGCGTTGAATCCCTAGCTGGAGAGACCCAGTACTTC CSVESLAGETQYF
TRBJ2-3 TRBV5-1 NA 16 TRBD1 TGCGCCAGCAGCGGGGGACAGGGGGACAGAACAGATACGCAGTATTTT CASSGGQGDRTDTQYF
TRBJ2-2 TRBV7-3 NA 15 TRBD1 TGTGCCAGCAGCTGGGGACAGGCCAACACCGGGGAGCTGTTTTTT CASSWGQANTGELFF
TRBJ1-1 TRBV10-3 NA 13 NA TGTGCCACTCGGGTTTCCATGAACACTGAAGCTTTCTTT CATRVSMNTEAFF
TRBJ2-7 TRBV7-2 NA 15 NA TGTGCCAGCAGCTTAAGTCCAGGAGGCTCCTACGAGCAGTACTTC CASSLSPGGSYEQYF
TRBJ2-2 TRBV6-5 NA 16 TRBD2 TGTGCCAGCAGTTCCCACGGCGGGGGGGCTTCCGGGGAGCTGTTTTTT CASSSHGGGASGELFF
TRBJ1-3 TRBV30 NA 14 NA TGTGCCTGGAGTGTAACGAGCTCTGGAAACACCATATATTTT CAWSVTSSGNTIYF
TRBJ1-2 TRBV27 NA 15 TRBD1 TGTGCCAGCAGTTTAATAGGACAGGGGGACAATGGCTACACCTTC CASSLIGQGDNGYTF
TRBJ1-1 TRBV5-1 once 14 TRBD1 TGCGCCAGCAGCTCGGGACAGAAGATCACTGAAGCTTTCTTT CASSSGQKITEAFF